Only a few counts were recorded for the clone carrying this TCR beta chain. In germline, CDR1 is LGHNA, CDR2 YSLEER. CDR3 length: 15 amino acids. Trimming stripped 3 bases from V and 7 bases from J, with 16 bases between. The sample originates from a study of blood T cell repertoires in COVID-19. About the research overall: The United States, Italy and Spain supplied acute and convalescent COVID-19 samples. T cells, B-cell-depleted T cells, or PBMCs provided the cDNA or gDNA that served as material.

Per the study methods: Using reference gene primer amplification, nucleated cell counts were estimated. Clones were sequenced by immunoSEQ multiplex PCR, and TCRdb holds only the in-frame ones, with some missing. That table is the source of V, J and clone size, and D and trimming were worked out from the DNA. The top ten hold over 9.5% of the sample, which has some 210,000 clones, 82% seen once. The receptor was derived from a woman between 35 and 50 years old with acute or convalescent COVID-19. The sample comprised peripheral blood. The chain employs TRBV4-3 and TRBJ2-1, with D possibly TRBD1 on 5 matching bases. As DNA, the CDR3 is TGCGCCAGCAGCCATAGGGGCACTATGAGTAATGAGCAGTTCTTC. Translation: CASSHRGTMSNEQFF.